Below are 18 T cell receptor beta chains sequenced from a single sample in a study of OX40 agonist ivuxolimab in advanced cancers. Library preparation employed the immunoSEQ multiplex PCR assay. What TCRdb holds here is the immuneACCESS table cut down to in-frame rearrangements. Part of the clones is not present; checked against another copy, under half of the missing clones reflect an unresolved V gene, and the others are unexplained. Recorded for this sample are about 75,000 clones; around 90% of them occurred a single time. Of the sample, under 0.4% falls within the top ten clones. Sample: CD4+ or CD8+ T cells sorted from blood, taken in a trial of the OX40 agonist ivuxolimab. The receptors were gathered from an adult with an advanced solid tumor such as melanoma, head and neck, liver or kidney cancer.

This clone was recorded a few times. The chain couples TRBV19 to TRBJ1-2, with D tentatively TRBD1 (5 bases). The germline V gene has CDR1 LNHDA and CDR2 SQIVND (reference sequence). V lost 3 bases to trimming and J lost 7 bases, with 12 bases between them. The CDR3 loop spans 13 amino acids. Here the CDR3 reads CASSIGQGLGYTF. The DNA for the CDR3 is TGTGCCAGTAGTATCGGCCAGGGCCTTGGCTACACCTTC.

This rearrangement joins TRBV18 to TRBJ2-3; unclear D gene. CDR1 and CDR2 (germline): KGHSH, LQKENI. Trimming left V 3 bases short and J 0 bases short, with 7 bases between. CDR3 size: 14 residues. The DNA of the CDR3 is TGTGCCAGCTCACCCATCGATAGCACAGATACGCAGTATTTT. It is translated as CASSPIDSTDTQYF.

The chain combines TRBV10-3 with TRBJ1-5; D gene unclear. The CDR3 runs 13 residues. The germline CDR1 and CDR2 sequences are ENHRY and SYGVKD. Trimming stripped 3 bases from V and 4 bases from J, with 7 bases between. As DNA, the CDR3 is TGTGCCATCAGTGACATCGAAAATCAGCCCCAGCATTTT. Amino acid sequence: CAISDIENQPQHF.

The J gene is TRBJ1-1, the V gene TRBV28; D gene ambiguous. Trimming cost V 4 bases and J 7 bases, with 13 bases left between them. Germline V lookup: CDR1 MDHEN, CDR2 SYDVKM. This CDR3 has 13 amino acids. DNA for the CDR3: TGTGCCAGCAGTTCCGCAGTGGTTTATGAAGCTTTCTTT. It translates to CASSSAVVYEAFF. Looking up the rest from reference TRBV28 and TRBJ1-1 gives the full variable domain: DVKVTQSSRYLVKRTGEKVFLECVQDMDHENMFWYRQDPGLGLRLIYFSYDVKMKEKGDIPEGYSVSREKKERFSLILESASTNQTSMYLCASSSAVVYEAFFGQGTRLTVV.

This sequence joins TRBV6-1 and TRBJ2-3, with D unclear. Germline lookup yields CDR1 MNHNS and CDR2 SASEGT. With 3 bases removed from V and 0 bases from J, the gap between germline ends came to 16 bases. CDR3 length: 17 residues. The CDR3 region is CASSDPSDGFSTDTQYF. In DNA, the CDR3 is TGTGCCAGCAGTGACCCGAGCGACGGATTTAGCACAGATACGCAGTATTTT.

The gene calls are TRBV10-3 and TRBJ1-3, with D unclear. The V end was cut by 1 base, the J end by 0 bases, with 7 bases between. Germline-derived CDR1 and CDR2 are ENHRY and SYGVKD. The length of the CDR3 is 15 residues. The CDR3 protein is CAISELAASGNTIYF. The CDR3 nucleotides read TGTGCCATCAGTGAGTTGGCGGCCTCTGGAAACACCATATATTTT.

The V gene is TRBV9, the J gene TRBJ2-3; 9 bases match TRBD1. The CDR3 has 14 amino acids. Germline CDR1 reads SGDLS; CDR2 reads YYNGEE. V lost 6 bases and J lost 6; bases outside the gene matches: 8. Written as DNA, the CDR3 is TGTGCCAGCACTATTGGGACAGGGACGGATACGCAGTATTTT. Translation: CASTIGTGTDTQYF.

The genes are TRBV4-1 and TRBJ2-1; 14 nucleotides line up with TRBD2. This CDR3 region has 19 residues. V trimming: 0 bases; J trimming: 8 bases; junction bases outside the gene matches: 12. Germline V CDR1 and CDR2: MGHRA, YSYEKL. The CDR3 sequence: CASSQDFSSGLAGAYEQFF. CDR3 sequence (DNA): TGCGCCAGCAGCCAAGATTTCTCCTCGGGACTAGCGGGAGCCTATGAGCAGTTCTTC.

The chain combines TRBV30 with TRBJ2-1, with TRBD1 matching 7 bases. The V and J ends lost 4 bases and 12 bases, in that order; junction bases with no gene match: 9. The germline V gene has CDR1 GTSNPN and CDR2 SVGIG (reference sequence). CDR3 length: 12 amino acids. Written as DNA, the CDR3 is TGTGCCTGGACCCCCCCAGGGGGTGCGCAGTTCTTC. This codes for CAWTPPGGAQFF.

This chain joins TRBV5-1 and TRBJ1-1, with 7 bases matching TRBD1. Losses at the gene ends were 0 bases for V and 4 bases for J; bases not matched to a gene: 9. CDR3 length equals 16 residues. Germline CDR1 and CDR2: SGHRS and YFSETQ. CDR3 sequence: CASSLGDRGEGTEAFF. CDR3 nucleotide sequence: TGCGCCAGCAGCTTGGGGGACAGAGGGGAAGGCACTGAAGCTTTCTTT. The whole variable domain, filled in from reference TRBV5-1 and TRBJ1-1, reads KAGVTQTPRYLIKTRGQQVTLSCSPISGHRSVSWYQQTPGQGLQFLFEYFSETQRNKGNFPGRFSGRQFSNSRSEMNVSTLELGDSALYLCASSLGDRGEGTEAFFGQGTRLTVV.

The chain uses TRBV5-5 and TRBJ2-6, with D hard to call. CDR3 length: 17 residues. The germline gives CDR1 SGHKS, CDR2 YYEKEE (reference sequence). With 1 base removed from V and 4 bases from J, the gap between germline ends came to 15 bases. The CDR3 loop reads CASSLYVVGSGANVLTF. The CDR3 DNA follows: TGTGCCAGCAGCTTGTACGTTGTAGGATCCGGGGCCAACGTCCTGACTTTC.

For the CDR3, the DNA is TGTGCCAGCAGGCGGGACCATAATTCACCCCTCCACTTT. It encodes CASRRDHNSPLHF. The V gene is TRBV28, the J gene TRBJ1-6, with a tentative D call TRBD1 (5 bases). Germline V gives CDR1 MDHEN, CDR2 SYDVKM. Trimming pared 6 bases from V and 5 bases from J, leaving 8 bases between. This CDR3 spans 13 amino acids.

J is TRBJ2-2 and V is TRBV6-5; 8 bases are shared with TRBD2. The CDR3 has 15 residues. The V gene end was trimmed by 7 bases and the J gene end by 4 bases; junction bases not matched to a gene: 8. The germline V gene encodes CDR1 MNHEY and CDR2 SVGAGI. This CDR3 reads CASTVAGGSTGELFF. Written as DNA, the CDR3 is TGTGCCAGCACTGTCGCGGGAGGAAGCACCGGGGAGCTGTTTTTT.

This clone was observed once. The rearrangement uses TRBV5-1 and TRBJ2-7; possible D gene TRBD2, 6 bases. V lost 1 base, J lost 2 bases, and 16 bases lay in between. CDR1 and CDR2 from the germline V gene are SGHRS and YFSETQ. This CDR3 spans 16 amino acids. CDR3: CASSLLEGPLTYEQYF. The CDR3 DNA follows: TGCGCCAGCAGCTTGTTGGAGGGGCCCCTCACCTACGAGCAGTACTTC.

The chain is built from TRBV10-3 and TRBJ1-5, with a possible D match to TRBD1 (5 bases). Trimming pared 6 bases from V and 7 bases from J, leaving 10 bases between. Germline CDR1 ENHRY, CDR2 SYGVKD. The CDR3 contains 12 residues. This chain's CDR3 is CAISHQGQPQHF. DNA for the CDR3: TGTGCCATCAGCCATCAGGGACAGCCCCAGCATTTT.

This chain joins TRBV6-1 and TRBJ1-4; D is unresolved. The V gene lost 3 bases and the J gene lost 6 bases, with 8 bases spanning the gap. CDR3 size: 13 residues. Germline V CDR1 and CDR2: MNHNS, SASEGT. The DNA for the CDR3 is TGTGCCAGCAGTGACGGACGTTATGAAAAACTGTTTTTT. Translating it yields CASSDGRYEKLFF.

This clone was detected only once. The chain recombines TRBV9 with TRBJ2-5; 7 bases align to TRBD2. V shed 4 bases, J shed 4 bases, and the junction held 10 bases outside the gene matches. The germline gives CDR1 SGDLS, CDR2 YYNGEE. The CDR3 has 15 residues. As DNA, the CDR3 is TGTGCCAGCAGCCCGCGGCCTTTAGCGGGAGAGACCCAGTACTTC. It specifies CASSPRPLAGETQYF.

The rearrangement joins TRBV27 to TRBJ2-3; 11 bases align to TRBD2. Germline loops: CDR1 MNHEY, CDR2 SMNVEV (reference sequence). The ends lost 2 bases at V and 2 bases at J; junction bases unmatched: 3. The CDR3 loop spans 16 amino acids. CDR3 in amino acids: CASSLTTSGNTDTQYF. The CDR3 DNA is TGTGCCAGCAGTTTAACGACTAGCGGGAACACAGATACGCAGTATTTT.